This T cell receptor beta chain was profiled in a study of response to subunit inactivated influenza vaccine. TCRdb recomputed calls from the RT-PCR reads with MiXCR, one row per CDR3 protein. The data show about 620,000 distinct CDR3 sequences, with approximately 10% seen just once and about 10% held by the top ten. Study-wide results and caveats: The authors put forward the suggestion that each seasonal influenza vaccination may bring in only a limited number of new T cells.

V was clipped by 0 bases and J by 4 bases; unmatched bases: 3. The CDR3 length is 16 residues. Germline CDR1 reads MNHEY; CDR2 reads SVGAGI. This clonotype was recorded a few times. What it recognizes is unknown. These same records also appear under a second study, on T cells expressing NK-cell markers. That work contributes: The TCR beta cDNA came from 5'RACE template switching with UMIs. Eight donors were sequenced, seven testing HCMV-seropositive and one testing seronegative. These clonotypes also led the CD3+CD56-NKG2C+ fraction in several donors.

The starting material was PBMCs from blood, obtained on the day of vaccination. This clonotype originated in a man aged 50-60 years who received an inactivated influenza vaccine. The chain recombines TRBV6-5 with TRBJ2-5; 12 nucleotides agree with TRBD1. The CDR3 loop is CASSYSGTGGLETQYF. The CDR3 nucleotides are TGTGCCAGCAGTTACTCCGGGACAGGGGGCCTAGAGACCCAGTACTTC.